This T cell receptor (beta chain) comes out of a study of blood T cells in healthy people across ages. The CDR3 has 16 residues. V dropped 1 base and J dropped 5 bases, with 14 bases sitting between them. A second roughly 7 to 11 cycle PCR used barcoded and J-beta primers. Unique molecular identifiers of 12 random nucleotides labeled each cDNA. TCRdb processed the 5' RACE reads anew with MiXCR; each CDR3 protein has one entry. The data contain about 760,000 distinct CDR3 sequences, roughly 56% of them singletons. This chain connects TRBV12-3 or TRBV12-4 to TRBJ2-2; D is possibly TRBD1 or TRBD2 (5 bases each). This TCR was recovered from a man aged 40-50 years in good health. The sequenced material came from blood. The CDR3: CASSLGGAGRTGELFF. In DNA form, the CDR3 reads TGTGCCAGCAGTTTAGGGGGCGCAGGGAGAACCGGGGAGCTGTTTTTT.